One sample yielded the 9 T cell receptor beta chains listed below, sequenced in a study of cytomegalovirus exposure and HLA in healthy donors. Measured with immunoSEQ multiplex PCR; TCRdb has only the in-frame clones, and not every one. In the table there are tens of thousands of clones, roughly 94% of which are singletons. What was sequenced was PBMCs. The receptors shown here come from a man aged 18 to 29 in good health and CMV-seropositive.

The chain uses TRBV29-1 and TRBJ2-5; 9 nucleotides agree with TRBD2. The J segment lost 5 bases and the V segment lost 3 bases, leaving 7 bases of the junction unmatched. The CDR3 contains 14 residues. In germline, CDR1 is SQVTM, CDR2 ANQGSEA. CDR3 in DNA: TGCAGCGTTGATAGCGGGGGTCCCAGGGAGACCCAGTACTTC. Translation: CSVDSGGPRETQYF.

The CDR3 DNA is TGTGCCAGCAGGAGGGATAATGGCTACACCTTC. Translation: CASRRDNGYTF. J is TRBJ1-2 and V is TRBV6-5; no reliable D call. The germline CDR1 and CDR2 sequences are MNHEY and SVGAGI. The CDR3 is 11 residues long. The V gene lost 6 bases and the J gene lost 6 bases, with 8 bases spanning the gap.

V and J are TRBV16 and TRBJ1-5, with no clear D. The V end was cut by 0 bases, the J end by 4 bases, with 10 bases between. Per the germline V gene, CDR1 is KGHSY and CDR2 is FQNENV. The CDR3 contains 15 residues. The CDR3 DNA sequence: TGTGCCAGCAGCCAATCATCGCAGAATAATCAGCCCCAGCATTTT. Translating gives CASSQSSQNNQPQHF.

The chain recombines TRBV7-9 with TRBJ2-7; D is unclear. CDR3 length equals 13 residues. Germline-derived CDR1 and CDR2 are SEHNR and FQNEAQ (reference sequence). The V and J ends lost 6 bases and 3 bases respectively, with 12 bases between them. This CDR3 reads CASRGTKDYEQYF. CDR3 DNA sequence: TGTGCCAGCAGGGGCACGAAAGACTACGAGCAGTACTTC.

This clone was observed a single time. The chain has TRBV6-5 and TRBJ2-5, with D possibly matching TRBD1 (6 bases). Germline loops: CDR1 MNHEY, CDR2 SVGAGI. The CDR3 runs to 13 residues. V was clipped by 6 bases and J by 4 bases, with 12 bases between them. CDR3 DNA: TGTGCCAGCAGAACAGGGTCTAGAGAGACCCAGTACTTC. This sequence encodes CASRTGSRETQYF.

The CDR3: CASSATGGSISPLHF. The DNA for the CDR3 is TGTGCCAGCAGCGCCACGGGTGGTAGCATCTCACCCCTCCACTTT. The chain carries TRBV7-9 and TRBJ1-6; no clear D. V was shortened by 5 bases and J by 10 bases, with 18 bases between the two germline ends. This CDR3 region has 15 residues. CDR1 SEHNR and CDR2 FQNEAQ come from the germline V gene (reference sequence).

This sequence joins TRBV19 and TRBJ2-7; TRBD2 is a possible D gene (6 bases). The CDR3 loop spans 14 amino acids. V was cut by 7 bases and J by 2 bases, with 15 bases left in between. The V gene's germline CDR1 is LNHDA and CDR2 SQIVND (reference sequence). CDR3 amino acids: CASTPGRGTYEQYF. Written as DNA, the CDR3 is TGTGCCAGTACCCCAGGTCGGGGGACCTACGAGCAGTACTTC. The full variable domain, in which reference TRBV19 and TRBJ2-7 provide the parts outside the CDR3, is DGGITQSPKYLFRKEGQNVTLSCEQNLNHDAMYWYRQDPGQGLRLIYYSQIVNDFQKGDIAEGYSVSREKKESFPLTVTSAQKNPTAFYLCASTPGRGTYEQYFGPGTRLTVT.

V and J are TRBV6-4 and TRBJ2-1; maybe TRBD1 (5 bases). V was clipped by 0 bases and J by 0 bases, with 6 bases between them. This CDR3 spans 15 amino acids. CDR1 and CDR2 (germline): MRHNA, SNTAGT. CDR3 sequence: CASSDSTGSYNEQFF. CDR3 coding DNA: TGTGCCAGCAGTGACTCTACAGGCTCCTACAATGAGCAGTTCTTC.

This chain uses TRBV12-5 with TRBJ2-5, with D maybe TRBD1 (5 bases). Trimming stripped 6 bases from V and 4 bases from J, with 15 bases between. CDR1 LGHNT and CDR2 FRNRAP come from the germline V gene. The CDR3 spans 14 residues. This chain's CDR3 is CASGSGHPGETQYF. As DNA, the CDR3 is TGTGCTAGTGGCTCCGGACACCCCGGAGAGACCCAGTACTTC. Supplemented by reference TRBV12-5 and TRBJ2-5, the full variable domain reads DARVTQTPRHKVTEMGQEVTMRCQPILGHNTVFWYRQTMMQGLELLAYFRNRAPLDDSGMPKDRFSAEMPDATLATLKIQPSEPRDSAVYFCASGSGHPGETQYFGPGTRLLVL.